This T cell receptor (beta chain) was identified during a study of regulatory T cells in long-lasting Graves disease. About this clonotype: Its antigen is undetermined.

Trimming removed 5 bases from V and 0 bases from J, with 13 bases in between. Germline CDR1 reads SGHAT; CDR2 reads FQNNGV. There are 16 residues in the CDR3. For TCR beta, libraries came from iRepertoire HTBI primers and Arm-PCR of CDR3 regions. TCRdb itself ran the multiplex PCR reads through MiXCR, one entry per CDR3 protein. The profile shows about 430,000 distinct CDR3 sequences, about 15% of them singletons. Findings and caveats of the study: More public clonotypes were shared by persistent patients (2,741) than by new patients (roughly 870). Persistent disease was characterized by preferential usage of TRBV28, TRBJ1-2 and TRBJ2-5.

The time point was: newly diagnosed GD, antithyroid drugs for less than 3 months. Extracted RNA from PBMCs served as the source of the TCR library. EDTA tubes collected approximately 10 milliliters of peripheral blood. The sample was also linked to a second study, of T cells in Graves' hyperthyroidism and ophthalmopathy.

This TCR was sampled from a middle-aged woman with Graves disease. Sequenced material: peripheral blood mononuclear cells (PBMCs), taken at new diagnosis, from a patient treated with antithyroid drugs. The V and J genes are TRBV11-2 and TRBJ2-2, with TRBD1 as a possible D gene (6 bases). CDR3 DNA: TGTGCCAGCAGCCACGGACAGACCGCGAACACCGGGGAGCTGTTTTTT. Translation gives CASSHGQTANTGELFF.